This T cell receptor beta chain was documented in a study of tumor and adjacent non-tumor tissue in lung cancer. Study overall: Aged about 31 to 80 years, patients included nine to ten men and about 5 women with stage I to III disease. Each sample yielded roughly 4 million productive TCRbeta reads on average.

This clonotype has only a few counts. The CDR3 has 14 amino acids. Germline CDR1 is MDHEN and CDR2 is SYDVKM. V was clipped by 4 bases and J by 0 bases, with 10 bases between them. The template was RNA from unsorted bulk tissue. A modified ARM-PCR protocol with three rounds of nested PCR amplified TCRbeta. One entry per CDR3 protein, called by TCRdb with MiXCR from the multiplex PCR reads. The sample contains about 70,000 distinct CDR3 sequences, around three quarters of which appear only once. The J gene is TRBJ2-7, the V gene TRBV28; maybe TRBD1 (5 bases). Sequencing input: lung tumor tissue. The receptor comes from a man aged 55-75 years with non-small cell lung cancer. The CDR3 DNA follows: TGTGCCAGCAGTTCTTTTGACAGCTCCTACGAGCAGTACTTC. Amino acid sequence: CASSSFDSSYEQYF.